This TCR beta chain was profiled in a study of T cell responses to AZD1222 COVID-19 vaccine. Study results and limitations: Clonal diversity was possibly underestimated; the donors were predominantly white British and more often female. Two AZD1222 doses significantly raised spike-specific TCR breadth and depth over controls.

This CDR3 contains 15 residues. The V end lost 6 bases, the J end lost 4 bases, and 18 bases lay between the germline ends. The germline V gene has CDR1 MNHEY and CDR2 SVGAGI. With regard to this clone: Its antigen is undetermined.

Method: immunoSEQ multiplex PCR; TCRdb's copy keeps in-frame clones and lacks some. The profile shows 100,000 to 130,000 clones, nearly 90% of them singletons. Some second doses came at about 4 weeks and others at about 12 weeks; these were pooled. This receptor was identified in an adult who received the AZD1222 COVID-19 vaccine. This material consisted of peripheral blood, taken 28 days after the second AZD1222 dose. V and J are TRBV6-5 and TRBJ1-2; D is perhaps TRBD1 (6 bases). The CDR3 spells CASSPFEDSFYGYTF. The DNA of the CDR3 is TGTGCCAGCAGCCCCTTTGAGGACAGCTTCTATGGCTACACCTTC.